The rows below give T cell receptor beta chains drawn from one sample of a study of blood T cell repertoires in COVID-19. Profiled with immunoSEQ multiplex PCR; TCRdb holds only in-frame clones, not every one. The top ten hold about 24% of the sample, which has 88,000 or so clones, about 76% seen once. Sequenced sample: peripheral blood. The receptor source for this set is a human donor in a cohort sampled during active COVID-19. CDR3s include the opening cysteine and the closing phenylalanine or tryptophan. The D gene is left open where the match is weak. The listing skips clone size in some rows; elsewhere it reads once, few, many or a size class.

j_gene	v_gene	abundance	d_gene	CDR3nt	CDR3aa
TRBJ2-7	TRBV5-6	-	TRBD1	TGTGCCAGCAGCCCGGACAGGGAAACCTACGAGCAGTACTTC	CASSPDRETYEQYF
TRBJ2-6	TRBV18	-	TRBD1	TGTGCCAGCTCTGGACAGGGTGTTTTTTCTGGGGCCAACGTCCTGACTTTC	CASSGQGVFSGANVLTF
TRBJ2-1	TRBV5-1	-	TRBD1	TGCGCCAGCAGCCTGACAGGGGAGCAGTTCTTC	CASSLTGEQFF
TRBJ2-7	TRBV7-8	-	-	TGTGCCAGCAGCTTCTATGACCCGGACATCTCCTACGAGCAGTACTTC	CASSFYDPDISYEQYF
TRBJ2-7	TRBV20-1	-	-	TGCAGTTGGGCGGGCGAACCCGAGCAGTACTTC	CSWAGEPEQYF
TRBJ2-1	TRBV4-2	few	TRBD2	TGTGCCAGCAGCCCTCCCGGGACTACTAATTACAATGAGCAGTTCTTC	CASSPPGTTNYNEQFF
TRBJ1-5	TRBV19	-	-	TGTGCCAGTAGTATCAGGGGCGGCAATCAGCCCCAGCATTTT	CASSIRGGNQPQHF
TRBJ2-4	TRBV11-2	-	-	TGTGCCAGCAGCTCTTATTTAAAAAAGTCCCAATGGGGGGAAAACATTCAGTACTTC	CASSSYLKKSQWGENIQYF
TRBJ2-5	TRBV7-2	once	TRBD2	TGTGCCAGCAGCCCAGGACTAGCGAGCGAGACCCAGTACTTC	CASSPGLASETQYF
TRBJ2-7	TRBV7-2	once	TRBD1	TGTGCCAGCAGCCACCGACAGGGACATTACGAGCAGTACTTC	CASSHRQGHYEQYF
TRBJ2-5	TRBV11-2	once	-	TGTGCCAGCAGCTTAATAGCGGTCCGAAGAAGAGAGACCCAGTACTTC	CASSLIAVRRRETQYF
TRBJ2-3	TRBV5-4	-	TRBD2	TGTGCCAGCAGCTCCCTGACGGCTAGCGGAACAGATACGCAGTATTTT	CASSSLTASGTDTQYF
TRBJ2-5	TRBV18	-	TRBD1	TGTGCCAGCTCAAAAGGACAGGGATTGGTAGAGACCCAGTACTTC	CASSKGQGLVETQYF
TRBJ2-5	TRBV6-4	-	-	TGTGCCAGCAGTGTTGGTAGTTCCCAAGAGACCCAGTACTTC	CASSVGSSQETQYF
TRBJ1-2	TRBV3-1/TRBV3-2	-	-	TGTGCCAGCAGCCTCAGGATTTTAGGGGATGGCTACACCTTC	CASSLRILGDGYTF
TRBJ2-3	TRBV21-1	-	-	TGTGCCAGCAGCAAAGCTGGGAGACTAGCGGGAGGGAGCACAGATACGCAGTATTTT	CASSKAGRLAGGSTDTQYF
TRBJ2-3	TRBV3-1/TRBV3-2	-	-	TGTGCCAGCAGCCAAGATCCCCCGACAGATACGCAGTATTTT	CASSQDPPTDTQYF
TRBJ1-2	TRBV14	once	TRBD1	TGTGCCAGCAGCCCACACAGGGGAAACTATGGCTACACCTTC	CASSPHRGNYGYTF
TRBJ2-4	TRBV7-9	few	TRBD2	TGTGCCAGCAGCCCGACGGGACTAGCGGGAGGTGGGAACATTCAGTACTTC	CASSPTGLAGGGNIQYF
TRBJ2-2	TRBV28	once	-	TGTGCCAGCAGCCTGGGCCAGAACACCGGGGAGCTGTTTTTT	CASSLGQNTGELFF
TRBJ2-3	TRBV27	-	TRBD1	TGTGCCAGCAGTACCCCACAGGGGGCCGGCACAGATACGCAGTATTTT	CASSTPQGAGTDTQYF
TRBJ2-7	TRBV5-1	-	-	TGCGCCAGCAGCTTGACGGGAACGGGTTCCTACGAGCAGTACTTC	CASSLTGTGSYEQYF
TRBJ1-6	TRBV6-6	few	TRBD1	TGTGCCAGCACCAGGGACAGGATCTATAATTCACCCCTCCACTTT	CASTRDRIYNSPLHF
TRBJ2-4	TRBV9	-	-	TGTGCCAGCTGTGCGGAGGGTGGGGACATTCAGTACTTC	CASCAEGGDIQYF
TRBJ2-2	TRBV5-1	-	-	TGCGCCAGCAGCTTGGACAGGGTTGGCGGGGAGCTGTTTTTT	CASSLDRVGGELFF
TRBJ1-3	TRBV5-1	-	-	TGCGCCAGCAGCTTTGGACAGCAAAACTCTGGAAACACCATATATTTT	CASSFGQQNSGNTIYF
TRBJ1-4	TRBV2	-	-	TGTGCCAGCAGTGGGGGCCTAACTAATGAAAAACTGTTTTTT	CASSGGLTNEKLFF
TRBJ1-3	TRBV2	once	TRBD1	TGTGCCAGCAGCGGTGACAGGGCCTCTGGAAACACCATATATTTT	CASSGDRASGNTIYF
TRBJ2-1	TRBV6-6	once	TRBD1	TGTGCCAGCAGTTCGGGACAGGGTCTCTCCGAGCAGTTCTTC	CASSSGQGLSEQFF
TRBJ2-7	TRBV4-2	-	TRBD1	TGTGCCAGCAGCCACGGGACAGTCTCCTACGAGCAGTACTTC	CASSHGTVSYEQYF
TRBJ2-3	TRBV4-1	medium-sized	-	TGCGCCAGCAGCCCTACAGGGAAGTGGACAGATACGCAGTATTTT	CASSPTGKWTDTQYF
TRBJ2-5	TRBV4-2	-	-	TGTGCCAGCAGCCAAGACAGGGTTGGGACCCAGTACTTC	CASSQDRVGTQYF
TRBJ2-2	TRBV7-9	few	-	TGTGCCAGCAGCTTACAACAGGTACCCGGGGAGCTGTTTTTT	CASSLQQVPGELFF
TRBJ2-5	TRBV3-1/TRBV3-2	once	TRBD2	TGTGCCAGCAGCCAAGGGGCTAGCGGAGAGACCCAGTACTTC	CASSQGASGETQYF
TRBJ2-7	TRBV6-2/TRBV6-3	once	-	TGTGCCAGCAGTTACTCGGTCAGAGAGCAGTACTTC	CASSYSVREQYF